This is a list of T cell receptor beta chains from one sample in a study of monozygotic twins with inflammatory bowel disease. TCRdb reprocessed the 5' RACE reads, keeping one entry per CDR3 protein, no DNA. Seen in this sample are 200,000 to 250,000 distinct CDR3 sequences; the ten most common clones hold roughly 8%. Sequenced input: blood. These receptors came from a human donor with ulcerative colitis or Crohn's disease, or a healthy co-twin of an affected twin (not recorded which). CDR3s include the opening cysteine and the closing phenylalanine or tryptophan.

v_call: TRBV7-9; j_call: TRBJ1-1; cdr3_aa: CASRLRQGTEAFF
v_call: TRBV4-3; j_call: TRBJ2-3; cdr3_aa: CASSQERSGVTDTQYF
v_call: TRBV28; j_call: TRBJ2-3; cdr3_aa: CASSYFRGTDTQYF
v_call: TRBV27; j_call: TRBJ2-1; cdr3_aa: CASSLKGGILAGGNEQFF
v_call: TRBV20-1; j_call: TRBJ2-3; cdr3_aa: CSARDPGGADTQYF
v_call: TRBV2; j_call: TRBJ1-6; cdr3_aa: CASTKSTGSAPLHF
v_call: TRBV3-1; j_call: TRBJ1-2; cdr3_aa: CASSQEGSYGYTF
v_call: TRBV5-1; j_call: TRBJ1-2; cdr3_aa: CASSSGSYGYTF
v_call: TRBV7-8; j_call: TRBJ2-1; cdr3_aa: CASSLMRRGNYNEQFF
v_call: TRBV9; j_call: TRBJ1-5; cdr3_aa: CASSVGGNGQPQHF
v_call: TRBV6-1; j_call: TRBJ2-6; cdr3_aa: CASRDIHASGANVLTF
v_call: TRBV20-1; j_call: TRBJ1-4; cdr3_aa: CSANPGGVNEKLFF
v_call: TRBV24-1; j_call: TRBJ2-3; cdr3_aa: CATSDWGKGDTQYF